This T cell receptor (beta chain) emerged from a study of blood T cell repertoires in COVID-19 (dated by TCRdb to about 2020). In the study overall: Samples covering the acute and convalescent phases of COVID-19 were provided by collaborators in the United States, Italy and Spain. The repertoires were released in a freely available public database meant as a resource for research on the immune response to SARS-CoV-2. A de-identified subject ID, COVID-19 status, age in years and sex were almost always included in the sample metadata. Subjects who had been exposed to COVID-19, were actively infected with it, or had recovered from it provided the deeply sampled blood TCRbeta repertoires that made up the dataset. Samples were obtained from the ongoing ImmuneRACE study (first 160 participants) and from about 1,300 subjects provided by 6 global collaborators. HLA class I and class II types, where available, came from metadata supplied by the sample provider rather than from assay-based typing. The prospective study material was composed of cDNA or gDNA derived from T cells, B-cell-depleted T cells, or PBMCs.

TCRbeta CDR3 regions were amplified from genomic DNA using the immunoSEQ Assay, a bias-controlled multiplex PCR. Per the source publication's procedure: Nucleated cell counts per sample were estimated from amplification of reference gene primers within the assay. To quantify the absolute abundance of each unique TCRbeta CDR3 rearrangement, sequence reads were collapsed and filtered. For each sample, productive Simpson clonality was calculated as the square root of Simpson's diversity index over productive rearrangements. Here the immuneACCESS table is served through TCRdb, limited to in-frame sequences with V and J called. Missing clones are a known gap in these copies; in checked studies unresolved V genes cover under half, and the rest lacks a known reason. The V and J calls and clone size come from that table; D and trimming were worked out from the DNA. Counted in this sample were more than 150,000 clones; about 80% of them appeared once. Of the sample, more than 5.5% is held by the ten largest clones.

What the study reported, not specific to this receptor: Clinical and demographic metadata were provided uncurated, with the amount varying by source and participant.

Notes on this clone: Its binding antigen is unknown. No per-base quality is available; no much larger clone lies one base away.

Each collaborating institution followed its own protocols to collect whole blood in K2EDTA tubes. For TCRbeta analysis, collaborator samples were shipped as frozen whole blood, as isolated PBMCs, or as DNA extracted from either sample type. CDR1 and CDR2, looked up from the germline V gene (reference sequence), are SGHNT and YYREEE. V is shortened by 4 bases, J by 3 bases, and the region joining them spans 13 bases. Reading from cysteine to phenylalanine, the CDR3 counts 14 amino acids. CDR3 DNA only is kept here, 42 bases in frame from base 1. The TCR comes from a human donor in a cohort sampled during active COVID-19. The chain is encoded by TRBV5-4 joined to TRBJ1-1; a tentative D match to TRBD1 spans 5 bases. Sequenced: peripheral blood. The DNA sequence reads TGTGCCAGCAGCCGGGCCCCGGGGGACACTGAAGCTTTCTTT. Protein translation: CASSRAPGDTEAFF.